A single sample is the source of the 28 T cell receptor beta chains below, sequenced in a study of regulatory dendritic cells for organ transplantation. This table comes from immunoSEQ multiplex PCR, and its TCRdb copy is limited to in-frame clones, with some not included. The profile covers 9,500 to 11,000 clones, with 75% appearing a single time and 2% to 3% taken by the ten largest. These receptors have no identified antigens. Allogeneic regulatory or mature dendritic cells were co-cultured for approximately 5 days with CFSE-labeled sorted T cells at 1:10. Material for sequencing was memory CD4+ T cells from blood cultured with regulatory dendritic cells. Subset specified: CD45RO+ memory T cells. These receptors were taken from a human donor in good health.

The CDR3 reads CASSSLWGKGYEQYF. The CDR3 region has the DNA TGTGCCAGCAGCTCTTTATGGGGTAAGGGGTACGAGCAGTACTTC. V gene TRBV9 combines with J gene TRBJ2-7; maybe TRBD1 (5 bases). Germline CDR1 and CDR2: SGDLS and YYNGEE. The V and J ends lost 4 bases and 4 bases respectively, with 18 bases between them. The CDR3 is 15 amino acids.

The chain links TRBV5-4 to TRBJ1-6; 8 positions match TRBD1. Losses at the gene ends were 0 bases for V and 5 bases for J; bases not matched to a gene: 7. The CDR3 spans 17 residues. Germline V gives CDR1 SGHNT, CDR2 YYREEE (reference sequence). CDR3 nucleotide sequence: TGTGCCAGCAGCTTGGGGCAGGGGGCGCATAATAATTCACCCCTCCACTTT. It specifies CASSLGQGAHNNSPLHF.

The chain joins TRBV10-3 to TRBJ1-2; D possibly corresponds to TRBD1 (6 bases). The germline gives CDR1 ENHRY, CDR2 SYGVKD. V was clipped by 0 bases and J by 6 bases, with 11 bases between them. This CDR3 has 14 residues. The CDR3 DNA follows: TGTGCCATCAGTGAGTCCCGGGACAATCATGGCTACACCTTC. Translation gives CAISESRDNHGYTF.

The CDR3 protein is CASSHRDEYGYTF. In DNA, the CDR3 is TGTGCCAGCAGCCACAGGGACGAGTATGGCTACACCTTC. The chain uses TRBV6-6 and TRBJ1-2; tentatively, D is TRBD1 (6 bases). The CDR3 runs to 13 residues. V lost 6 bases and J 5 bases, leaving 13 bases between the germline ends. Per the germline V gene, CDR1 is MNHNY and CDR2 is SVGAGI (reference sequence).

The V gene is TRBV9, the J gene TRBJ1-2; D remains unclear. The V gene's germline CDR1 is SGDLS and CDR2 YYNGEE. Trimming left V 2 bases short and J 0 bases short, with 8 bases between. The CDR3 totals 14 residues. CDR3 sequence reads: CASSVTSTNYGYTF. The CDR3 coding sequence is TGTGCCAGCAGCGTGACATCTACTAACTATGGCTACACCTTC.

This sequence joins TRBV7-2 and TRBJ1-2; D not certain. Trimming stripped 1 base from V and 8 bases from J, with 8 bases between. In germline, CDR1 is SGHTA, CDR2 FQGNSA. This CDR3 region has 12 residues. CDR3 sequence: CASSLGRVGYTF. Here the CDR3 DNA reads TGTGCCAGCAGCTTAGGGCGGGTCGGCTACACCTTC. Based on the CDR3 plus reference TRBV7-2 and TRBJ1-2, the full variable domain is GAGVSQSPSNKVTEKGKDVELRCDPISGHTALYWYRQSLGQGLEFLIYFQGNSAPDKSGLPSDRFSAERTGGSVSTLTIQRTQQEDSAVYLCASSLGRVGYTFGSGTRLTVV.

This chain connects TRBV14 to TRBJ1-6; TRBD1 might be the D (6 bases). The CDR3 totals 15 residues. Trimming took off 1 base at V and 10 bases at J, with 14 bases between the two ends. Germline CDR1 is SGHDN and CDR2 is FVKESK. The CDR3 DNA reads TGTGCCAGCAGCCAAGTCGGGGGGGCTTACTCACCCCTCCACTTT. Translating it yields CASSQVGGAYSPLHF.

This clone has only one observation. This chain joins TRBV10-1 and TRBJ1-3, with TRBD1 matching over 10 bases. The CDR3 runs to 13 residues. With V trimmed by 6 bases and J by 8 bases, 4 bases remained unmatched. Germline CDR1 and CDR2: WNHNN and SYGVQD (reference sequence). DNA of the CDR3: TGCGCCAGCAGGGACAGGGGGTCGTACACCATATATTTT. Translating gives CASRDRGSYTIYF.

This clone was detected a few times. One end of the junction varies from germline; a read error may be responsible. V gene TRBV5-1 combines with J gene TRBJ1-2; maybe TRBD1 (5 bases). Germline CDR1 SGHRS, CDR2 YFSETQ. This CDR3 has 14 amino acids. CDR3 coding DNA: TGCGCCAGCAGGTTGGAGGGGAATAACTATGGCTACACCTTC. Translating gives CASRLEGNNYGYTF.

The chain is built from TRBV6-5 and TRBJ1-5; D not certain. Trimming took off 2 bases at V and 11 bases at J, with 16 bases between the two ends. This CDR3 region has 14 residues. CDR1 and CDR2 from the germline V gene are MNHEY and SVGAGI. CDR3 bases: TGTGCCAGCAGTTACCAACAAGGATTGAGGACCCAGCATTTT. Its protein product is CASSYQQGLRTQHF.

This clone appeared a single time. The chain uses TRBV7-9 and TRBJ2-7; D is undetermined. V was pared by 2 bases and J by 5 bases, with 10 bases between. CDR1 is SEHNR and CDR2 is FQNEAQ in the germline V gene (reference sequence). The CDR3 totals 13 residues. The DNA for the CDR3 is TGTGCCAGCAGCTTACAGGAATGGGACGAGCAGTACTTC. It translates to CASSLQEWDEQYF. Complete variable domain (other parts from reference TRBV7-9 and TRBJ2-7): DTGVSQNPRHKITKRGQNVTFRCDPISEHNRLYWYRQTLGQGPEFLTYFQNEAQLEKSRLLSDRFSAERPKGSFSTLEIQRTEQGDSAMYLCASSLQEWDEQYFGPGTRLTVT.

The chain links TRBV19 to TRBJ1-2; D call uncertain. The CDR3 extends over 15 amino acids. Trimming pared 2 bases from V and 2 bases from J, leaving 12 bases between. The germline gives CDR1 LNHDA, CDR2 SQIVND (reference sequence). CDR3 sequence (DNA): TGTGCCAGTAGTATAAAATCTTCCCTCAACTATGGCTACACCTTC. It is translated as CASSIKSSLNYGYTF. The full variable domain, its missing parts supplied by reference TRBV19 and TRBJ1-2, is DGGITQSPKYLFRKEGQNVTLSCEQNLNHDAMYWYRQDPGQGLRLIYYSQIVNDFQKGDIAEGYSVSREKKESFPLTVTSAQKNPTAFYLCASSIKSSLNYGYTFGSGTRLTVV.

The chain carries TRBV10-3 and TRBJ2-7; D perhaps matches TRBD1 (6 bases). Trimming cost V 2 bases and J 4 bases, with 15 bases left between them. The CDR3 totals 15 residues. CDR1 ENHRY and CDR2 SYGVKD come from the germline V gene. CDR3 sequence (DNA): TGTGCCATCAGTGAGAGGGCAGGGGATGTTTACGAGCAGTACTTC. It is translated as CAISERAGDVYEQYF.

This clone was seen only once. This same CDR3 is encoded by further DNA sequences in the sample. The chain couples TRBV2 to TRBJ1-1, with a tentative D call TRBD1 (5 bases). V dropped 1 base and J dropped 4 bases, with 10 bases sitting between them. This CDR3 has 14 residues. CDR1 SNHLY and CDR2 FYNNEI come from the germline V gene. In DNA, the CDR3 is TGTGCCAGCAGTGAAGAGTGGCAGGGCACTGAAGCTTTCTTT. Residues: CASSEEWQGTEAFF.

This clone was found a few times. The rearrangement uses TRBV5-4 and TRBJ1-4; D might be TRBD1 (5 bases). CDR3 length: 14 residues. Per germline, CDR1 SGHNT and CDR2 YYREEE (reference sequence). V was shortened by 4 bases and J by 7 bases, with 14 bases between the two germline ends. The CDR3 is CASSPGQFAEKLFF. The DNA of the CDR3 is TGTGCCAGCAGCCCCGGACAATTCGCTGAAAAACTGTTTTTT.

The chain uses TRBV29-1 and TRBJ2-1, with 14 positions matching TRBD2. The junction had 6 bases not matched to a gene; V was cut back by 3 bases and J by 5 bases. The CDR3 covers 16 residues. The germline V gene encodes CDR1 SQVTM and CDR2 ANQGSEA. Here the CDR3 DNA reads TGCAGCGTTGACAGACTAGCGGGGGGGAGGCACAATGAGCAGTTCTTC. Amino acid sequence: CSVDRLAGGRHNEQFF.

The rearrangement uses TRBV5-4 and TRBJ2-6; TRBD1 might be the D (6 bases). V lost 2 bases to trimming and J lost 4 bases, with 13 bases between them. CDR3 length: 16 residues. Per germline, CDR1 SGHNT and CDR2 YYREEE (reference sequence). CDR3 region: CASSFNRAGGANVLTF. The CDR3 DNA sequence: TGTGCCAGCAGCTTCAACAGGGCAGGCGGGGCCAACGTCCTGACTTTC.

The gene calls are TRBV6-5 and TRBJ2-2; D ambiguous. This CDR3 spans 13 amino acids. The V and J ends lost 3 bases and 7 bases respectively, with 9 bases between them. The germline CDR1 and CDR2 sequences are MNHEY and SVGAGI. The CDR3 spells CASSYTADGELFF. CDR3 nucleotides: TGTGCCAGCAGTTATACGGCGGACGGGGAGCTGTTTTTT.

This chain uses TRBV12-2 with TRBJ2-1; TRBD2, the D gene given by the table, was not confirmed from the DNA. TRBV12-2 is given as a pseudogene. The CDR3 runs 16 residues. The CDR3 DNA is TGTGCAAGTCGCTTGGGCGTGCGGGGATCCTACAATGAGCAGTTCTTC. Amino acid sequence: CASRLGVRGSYNEQFF.

For the CDR3, the DNA is TGCGCCAGCAGCCAAGGGACTAGCGGGGGCCTCTCCTACGAGCAGTACTTC. Protein: CASSQGTSGGLSYEQYF. The chain recombines TRBV4-3 with TRBJ2-7; 13 positions match TRBD2. Trimming took 1 base from V and 0 from J; bases not matched to a gene: 3. Germline CDR1 reads LGHNA; CDR2 reads YSLEER. The CDR3 has 17 residues.

The gene calls are TRBV27 and TRBJ2-5; 7 nucleotides align to TRBD1. CDR1 is MNHEY and CDR2 is SMNVEV in the germline V gene (reference sequence). The ends lost 5 bases at V and 5 bases at J; junction bases unmatched: 5. The CDR3 is 13 residues long. CDR3 loop: CASSPRRGETQYF. The CDR3, as DNA: TGTGCCAGCAGTCCCCGCAGGGGGGAGACCCAGTACTTC.

The chain is built from TRBV6-5 and TRBJ2-3; 8 bases fit TRBD2. V was pared by 6 bases and J by 8 bases, with 4 bases of the junction left unmatched. There are 12 residues in the CDR3. Germline-derived CDR1 and CDR2 are MNHEY and SVGAGI. This chain's CDR3 is CASRKSGGTQYF. The CDR3 DNA is TGTGCCAGCAGGAAAAGCGGGGGTACGCAGTATTTT.

About this clone itself: Other DNA sequences of this sample code for an identical CDR3. The chain joins TRBV2 to TRBJ2-5; 14 positions agree with TRBD2. The germline V gene has CDR1 SNHLY and CDR2 FYNNEI. This CDR3 contains 17 residues. Losses at the gene ends were 1 base for V and 5 bases for J; bases not matched to a gene: 6. The CDR3 coding sequence is TGTGCCAGCAGTGAAGAGGGGACTAGCGGGGGATTGGAGACCCAGTACTTC. Protein sequence: CASSEEGTSGGLETQYF.

The gene calls are TRBV12-5 and TRBJ1-6, with D maybe TRBD1 (6 bases). Germline V lookup: CDR1 LGHNT, CDR2 FRNRAP. V was cut by 2 bases and J by 10 bases, with 12 bases left in between. There are 14 residues in the CDR3. CDR3 amino acids: CASGLIGGGSPLHF. CDR3 bases: TGTGCTAGTGGTTTGATAGGGGGTGGCTCACCCCTCCACTTT.

This clone was detected a few times. V gene TRBV4-1 combines with J gene TRBJ2-1; TRBD1 agrees at 9 bases. Germline loops: CDR1 MGHRA, CDR2 YSYEKL. Germline trimming cut 3 bases from V and 12 bases from J; bases unmatched to any gene: 6. The CDR3 runs 13 residues. The CDR3 DNA reads TGCGCCAGCAGCCAGGGGGACAGGGCAAGGCAGTTCTTC. This encodes CASSQGDRARQFF.

The chain recombines TRBV5-8 with TRBJ2-3; maybe TRBD2 (5 bases). The V end was cut by 5 bases, the J end by 3 bases, with 19 bases between. Germline V gives CDR1 SGHTS, CDR2 YDEGEE. This CDR3 comprises 16 residues. The CDR3 nucleotides read TGTGCCAGCAGGCTAATTGAGGGAGCACGGACAGATACGCAGTATTTT. Its translation: CASRLIEGARTDTQYF.

J is TRBJ2-3 and V is TRBV10-3, with 9 bases identical to TRBD1. The CDR3 length is 14 residues. The V gene's germline CDR1 is ENHRY and CDR2 SYGVKD. V shed 4 bases and J 1 base; nucleotides not matched to a gene: 0. CDR3 DNA sequence: TGTGCCATCAGTGGACAGGGGGGCACAGATACGCAGTATTTT. Translation: CAISGQGGTDTQYF.

V gene TRBV18 combines with J gene TRBJ2-4, with D maybe TRBD2 (6 bases). CDR3 length: 13 residues. The ends were cut back, 6 bases at V and 5 bases at J, with 11 bases in the middle. Germline V gene data show CDR1 as KGHSH and CDR2 as LQKENI. The CDR3 coding sequence is TGTGCCAGCTCTTCCGGGACTGAAAACATTCAGTACTTC. This gives the protein CASSSGTENIQYF.